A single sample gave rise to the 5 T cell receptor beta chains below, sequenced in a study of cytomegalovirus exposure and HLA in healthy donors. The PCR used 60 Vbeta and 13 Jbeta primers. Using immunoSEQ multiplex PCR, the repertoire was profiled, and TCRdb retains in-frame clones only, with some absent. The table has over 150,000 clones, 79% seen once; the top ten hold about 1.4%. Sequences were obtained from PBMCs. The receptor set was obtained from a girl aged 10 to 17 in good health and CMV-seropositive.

As DNA, the CDR3 is TGTGCCAGCAGGGGGCGAAACTACGAGCAGTACTTC. It codes for CASRGRNYEQYF. This rearrangement joins TRBV6-1 to TRBJ2-7, with D possibly matching TRBD1 (5 bases). Germline V gene sequence: CDR1 MNHNS, CDR2 SASEGT. V gave up 6 bases and J gave up 3 bases, with 9 bases separating them. CDR3 length: 12 residues.

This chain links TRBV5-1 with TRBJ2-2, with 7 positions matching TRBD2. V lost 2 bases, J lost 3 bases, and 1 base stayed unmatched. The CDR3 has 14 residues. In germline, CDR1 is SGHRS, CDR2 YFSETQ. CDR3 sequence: CASSFAGDTGELFF. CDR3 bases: TGCGCCAGCAGCTTTGCGGGGGACACCGGGGAGCTGTTTTTT.

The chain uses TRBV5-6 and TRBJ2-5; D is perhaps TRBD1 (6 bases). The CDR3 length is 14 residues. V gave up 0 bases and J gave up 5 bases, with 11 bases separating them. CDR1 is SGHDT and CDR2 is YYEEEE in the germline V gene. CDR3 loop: CASSLGQGLETQYF. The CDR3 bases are TGTGCCAGCAGCTTGGGGCAGGGGTTGGAGACCCAGTACTTC.

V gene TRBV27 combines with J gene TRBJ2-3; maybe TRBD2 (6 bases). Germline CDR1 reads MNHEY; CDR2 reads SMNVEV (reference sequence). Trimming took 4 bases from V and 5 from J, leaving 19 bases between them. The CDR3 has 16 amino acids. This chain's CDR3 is CASSYLAGLGGDTQYF. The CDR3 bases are TGTGCCAGCAGTTACCTGGCCGGACTGGGGGGAGATACGCAGTATTTT.

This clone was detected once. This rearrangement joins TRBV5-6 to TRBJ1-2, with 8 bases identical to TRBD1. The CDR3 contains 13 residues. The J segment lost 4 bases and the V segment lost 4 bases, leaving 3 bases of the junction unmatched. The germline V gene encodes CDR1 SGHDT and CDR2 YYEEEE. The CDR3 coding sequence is TGTGCCAGCAGCCCGACAGGGGTCTATGGCTACACCTTC. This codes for CASSPTGVYGYTF.